The rows below give T cell receptor beta chains drawn from one sample of a study of cytomegalovirus exposure and HLA in healthy donors. Repertoires were generated with immunoSEQ multiplex PCR, while TCRdb's copy carries only in-frame clones and drops some. The sample records 90,000 to 120,000 clones, approximately 76% being singletons. The sequencing sample was made of PBMCs. The receptors come from a man aged 18 to 30 in good health and CMV-seronegative. Both conserved end residues are part of each CDR3. A D gene is named only where the DNA matches it firmly. A row's size may be missing; if present it is once, few, many or a size class.

size | J | D | V | DNA | CDR3
- | TRBJ2-1 | - | TRBV18 | TGTGCCAGCTCACGGGACATCGATGATGAGCAGTTCTTC | CASSRDIDDEQFF
- | TRBJ2-3 | TRBD2 | TRBV9 | TGTGCCAGCAGCGCCGGGAGGACTAGCGGTGAAGATACGCAGTATTTT | CASSAGRTSGEDTQYF
- | TRBJ2-5 | TRBD2 | TRBV18 | TGTGCCAGCTCACTGGGCGGGGGGTCCCAGTACTTC | CASSLGGGSQYF
- | TRBJ2-7 | TRBD1 | TRBV6-5 | TGTGCCACCACCGGGACAGGGGACTTTAAGCAGTACTTC | CATTGTGDFKQYF
once | TRBJ2-2 | - | TRBV9 | TGTGCCAGCAGCGTAGCCCCACGGGGAGCGACCGGCGGGGAGCTGTTTTTT | CASSVAPRGATGGELFF
- | TRBJ2-5 | - | TRBV19 | TGTGCCAGTAGTGTTCCCCAGGGGAGCCAAGAGACCCAGTACTTC | CASSVPQGSQETQYF
- | TRBJ2-7 | TRBD1 | TRBV5-4 | TGTGCCAGCAGCTCGACAGGGTCCTACGAGCAGTACTTC | CASSSTGSYEQYF
- | TRBJ2-3 | - | TRBV19 | TGTGCCAGTAGTGGGGCCGCAGGGAAAATTCCCCAACCCACTACGCAGTATTTT | CASSGAAGKIPQPTTQYF
- | TRBJ1-1 | TRBD1 | TRBV2 | TGTGCCAGCACCGGGACAGGGGCTGAAGCTTTCTTT | CASTGTGAEAFF
few | TRBJ1-4 | - | TRBV27 | TGTGCCAGCAGCCGCGGGGGGCTCACTGGGGAAAAACTGTTTTTT | CASSRGGLTGEKLFF
- | TRBJ2-3 | TRBD2 | TRBV2 | TGTGCCAGCAGTTATAACGGGGGGGATCTTGAGACAGATACGCAGTATTTT | CASSYNGGDLETDTQYF
- | TRBJ2-2 | - | TRBV7-9 | TGTGCCAGCAGCCTAACCTCCACCACAGCGAACACCGGGGAGCTGTTTTTT | CASSLTSTTANTGELFF
- | TRBJ2-7 | TRBD2 | TRBV4-2 | TGTGCCAGCAGCCAAGATTTCGGCGGGGGTACCGACGAGCAGTACTTC | CASSQDFGGGTDEQYF
- | TRBJ1-4 | - | TRBV19 | TGTGCCAGTAGTGCCGGGGGAAACAATGAAAAACTGTTTTTT | CASSAGGNNEKLFF
- | TRBJ2-1 | TRBD2 | TRBV6-4 | TGTGCCAGCAGTGAGGGTAGCGGGGGGTATAATGAGCAGTTCTTC | CASSEGSGGYNEQFF
- | TRBJ1-2 | - | TRBV5-4 | TGTGCCAGCACCACTGTCGGGGTCCTTAACTATGGCTACACCTTC | CASTTVGVLNYGYTF
- | TRBJ1-2 | - | TRBV4-2 | TGTGCCAGCAGCCCCCTGGGGGACACCCGGGCCACCTTC | CASSPLGDTRATF
- | TRBJ2-7 | - | TRBV6-1 | TGTGCCAGCGGTTGGCCATTCTACGAGCAGTACTTC | CASGWPFYEQYF
- | TRBJ1-1 | TRBD1 | TRBV7-9 | TGTGCCAGCAGCTGGACAGGGGCGGCTGCTGAAGCTTTCTTT | CASSWTGAAAEAFF
- | TRBJ2-7 | TRBD2 | TRBV5-8 | TGTGCCAGCAGCTTGGCAGCGGGGGACTCCTACGAGCAGTACTTC | CASSLAAGDSYEQYF
- | TRBJ2-7 | TRBD2 | TRBV7-3 | TGTGCCAGCACCCAGGGAGGGTCAGACCCCGGCTACGAGCAGTACTTC | CASTQGGSDPGYEQYF
- | TRBJ2-7 | - | TRBV7-6 | TGTGCCAGCAGCTTGACAGTCCGATCCTACGAGCAGTACTTC | CASSLTVRSYEQYF
- | TRBJ1-2 | TRBD1 | TRBV19 | TGTGCCAGTAGATCCTGGGACAGGGGAAAAAGGGTCGGGGGCTACACCTTC | CASRSWDRGKRVGGYTF
- | TRBJ2-3 | TRBD1 | TRBV5-4 | TGTGCCAGCAGCCACGGGACAGGGGGTGGGGATACGCAGTATTTT | CASSHGTGGGDTQYF
- | TRBJ1-2 | TRBD1 | TRBV7-9 | TGTGCCAGCAGCTACTCCAGGGGGCGGTCGGTTGGCTACACCTTC | CASSYSRGRSVGYTF
- | TRBJ1-1 | - | TRBV11-2 | TGTGCCAGCAGCTTATCCGACAGCACTGAAGCTTTCTTT | CASSLSDSTEAFF
- | TRBJ2-4 | TRBD1 | TRBV5-6 | TGTGCCAGCAGCTCGGACAGGTTACGTCCAAACATTCAGTACTTC | CASSSDRLRPNIQYF
- | TRBJ2-1 | - | TRBV5-4 | TGTGCCAGCAGTTCAGAGGCTCGCAGCAATGAGCAGTTCTTC | CASSSEARSNEQFF
once | TRBJ2-4 | TRBD1 | TRBV5-1 | TGCGCCAGCAGCTTGGTTGGGCGACAGGGGCGCATTCAGTACTTC | CASSLVGRQGRIQYF
- | TRBJ2-7 | - | TRBV5-1 | TGCGCCAGCAGCTTGCCTACCTCCTACGAGCAGTACTTC | CASSLPTSYEQYF
- | TRBJ2-1 | - | TRBV5-6 | TGTGCCAGCCATCATCTACGGGGCTACAATGAGCAGTTCTTC | CASHHLRGYNEQFF
many | TRBJ2-2 | - | TRBV7-9 | TGTGCCAGCAGCACAAACCCGAACACCGGGGAGCTGTTTTTT | CASSTNPNTGELFF
- | TRBJ2-6 | - | TRBV5-4 | TGTGCCAGCAGCCCCCTCTATTCGGGCTCTGGGGCCAACGTCCTGACTTTC | CASSPLYSGSGANVLTF
- | TRBJ2-5 | TRBD1 | TRBV6-5 | TGTGCCAGCAGTTACTACAGGGGGGCCCGGGAGACCCAGTACTTC | CASSYYRGARETQYF
- | TRBJ1-3 | TRBD1 | TRBV6-5 | TGTGCCAGCAGCAAGGGACAGGGGGTTGGAAACACCATATATTTT | CASSKGQGVGNTIYF
- | TRBJ2-7 | - | TRBV7-9 | TGTTCCAGCAGCTCCGGGGGTCCCAGCCTGTACGAGCAGTACTTC | CSSSSGGPSLYEQYF
- | TRBJ1-5 | - | TRBV7-9 | TGTGCCAGCAGCTTAGGACAGGGCAATCAGCCCCAGCATTTT | CASSLGQGNQPQHF
- | TRBJ2-5 | TRBD2 | TRBV27 | TGTGCCAGCAGTTTAGCGGGGGGGACCCGAACCCAGTACTTC | CASSLAGGTRTQYF